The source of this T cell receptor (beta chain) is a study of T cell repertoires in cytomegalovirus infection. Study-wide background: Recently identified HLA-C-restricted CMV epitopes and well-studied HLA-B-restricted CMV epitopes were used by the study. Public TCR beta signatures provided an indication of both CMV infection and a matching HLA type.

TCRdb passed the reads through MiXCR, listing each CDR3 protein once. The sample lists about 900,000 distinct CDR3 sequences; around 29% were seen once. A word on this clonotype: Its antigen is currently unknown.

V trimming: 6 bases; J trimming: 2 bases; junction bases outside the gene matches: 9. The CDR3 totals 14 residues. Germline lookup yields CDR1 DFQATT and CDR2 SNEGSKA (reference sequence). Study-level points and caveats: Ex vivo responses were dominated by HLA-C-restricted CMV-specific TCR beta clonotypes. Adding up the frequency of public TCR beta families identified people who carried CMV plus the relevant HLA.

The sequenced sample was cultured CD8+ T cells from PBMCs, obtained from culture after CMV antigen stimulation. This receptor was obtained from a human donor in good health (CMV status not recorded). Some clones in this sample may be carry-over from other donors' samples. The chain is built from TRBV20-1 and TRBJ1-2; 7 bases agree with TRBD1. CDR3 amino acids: CSATPTGRNYGYTF. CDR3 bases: TGCAGTGCGACTCCGACAGGGCGAAACTATGGCTACACCTTC.